The clone carrying this T cell receptor beta chain was detected ten times or more. Its matching antigen is unknown. Amplified regions were TCR beta CDR3 sequences from RNA transcripts. First-round RT-PCR of the TCR CDR3 relied on the HTBI primer set. TCRdb re-analysed the multiplex PCR reads in MiXCR, keeping a single row per CDR3 protein. The sample comprises 650,000 to 800,000 distinct CDR3 sequences, 45% of which are singletons, and under 8% rests with the top ten. This sample is part of a study of T cells in Graves' hyperthyroidism and ophthalmopathy. General study points: Blood also held most thyroid clonotypes expanded beyond 0.001. From stable hyperthyroidism, ophthalmopathy was separated by a 13 V-J model.

V dropped 4 bases and J dropped 7; count of bases not matched to a gene: 5. CDR1 is SQVTM, CDR2 ANQGSEA, per germline. CDR3 size: 14 residues. Uncontrolled infection, other autoimmune disease, pregnancy or lactation excluded patients. The sequence was obtained from an adult man with Graves' disease, either hyperthyroidism or ophthalmopathy (not recorded which). Sequencing input: peripheral blood or thyroid tissue (not recorded which). The J gene is TRBJ1-4, the V gene TRBV29-1; TRBD1 agrees at 11 bases. The CDR3 coding sequence is TGCAGCGTTGGGACAGGGGGCGACTTTGAAAAACTGTTTTTT. Translated, it gives CSVGTGGDFEKLFF.